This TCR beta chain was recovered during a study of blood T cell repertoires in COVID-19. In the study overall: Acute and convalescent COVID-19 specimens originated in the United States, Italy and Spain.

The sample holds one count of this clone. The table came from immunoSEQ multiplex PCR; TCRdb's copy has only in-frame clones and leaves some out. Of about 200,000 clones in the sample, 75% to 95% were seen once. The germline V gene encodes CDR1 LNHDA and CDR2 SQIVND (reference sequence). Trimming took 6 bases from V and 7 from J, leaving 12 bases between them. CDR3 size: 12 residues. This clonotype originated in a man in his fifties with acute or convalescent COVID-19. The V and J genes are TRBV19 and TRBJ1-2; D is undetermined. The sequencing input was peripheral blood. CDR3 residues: CASSPFRGGYTF. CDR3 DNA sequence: TGTGCCAGTAGCCCCTTCCGCGGTGGCTACACCTTC.